This T cell receptor (beta chain) is from a study of blood T cell repertoires in COVID-19. About the research overall: Acute and convalescent COVID-19 specimens originated in the United States, Italy and Spain.

Per the germline V gene, CDR1 is KGHSH and CDR2 is LQKENI. Trimming shortened V by 2 bases and J by 7 bases, and 8 bases separated the two germline ends. The CDR3 extends over 12 amino acids. As originally analysed: Reference gene primer amplification in the assay estimated nucleated cell counts. Here immunoSEQ multiplex PCR was the method, and the copy in TCRdb shows in-frame clones only, minus some. Clone size and V and J calls were adopted from that table, with D and trimming inferred from the DNA. Of some 390,000 clones in the sample, about 88% were seen once. Seattle patient enrollment occurred during active infection, with longitudinal follow-up thereafter.

The sample taken for sequencing was peripheral blood. This chain connects TRBV18 to TRBJ1-1; possibly TRBD1 for D (5 bases). The source is a woman between 40 and 50 years old with COVID-19, enrolled during active disease. The CDR3 loop reads CASSPGGGEAFF. The DNA for the CDR3 is TGTGCCAGCTCACCAGGGGGAGGTGAAGCTTTCTTT.